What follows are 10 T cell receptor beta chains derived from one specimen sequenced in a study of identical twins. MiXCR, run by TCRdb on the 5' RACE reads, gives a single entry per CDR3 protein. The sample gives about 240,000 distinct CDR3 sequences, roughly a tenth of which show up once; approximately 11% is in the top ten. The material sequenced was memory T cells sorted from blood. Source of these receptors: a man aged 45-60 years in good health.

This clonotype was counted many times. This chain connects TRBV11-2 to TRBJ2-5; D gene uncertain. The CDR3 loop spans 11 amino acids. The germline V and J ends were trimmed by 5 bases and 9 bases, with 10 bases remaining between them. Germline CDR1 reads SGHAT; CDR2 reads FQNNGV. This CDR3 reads CASSLKVSQYF. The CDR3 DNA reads TGTGCCAGCAGCCTGAAGGTTTCCCAGTACTTC.

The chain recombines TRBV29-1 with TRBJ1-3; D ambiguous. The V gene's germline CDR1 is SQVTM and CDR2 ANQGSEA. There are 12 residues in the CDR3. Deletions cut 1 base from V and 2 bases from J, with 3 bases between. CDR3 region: CSVEGTGNTIYF. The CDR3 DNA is TGCAGCGTTGAAGGCACTGGAAACACCATATATTTT. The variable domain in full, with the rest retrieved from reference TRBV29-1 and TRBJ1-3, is SAVISQKPSRDICQRGTSLTIQCQVDSQVTMMFWYRQQPGQSLTLIATANQGSEATYESGFVIDKFPISRPNLTFSTLTVSNMSPEDSSIYLCSVEGTGNTIYFGEGSWLTVV.

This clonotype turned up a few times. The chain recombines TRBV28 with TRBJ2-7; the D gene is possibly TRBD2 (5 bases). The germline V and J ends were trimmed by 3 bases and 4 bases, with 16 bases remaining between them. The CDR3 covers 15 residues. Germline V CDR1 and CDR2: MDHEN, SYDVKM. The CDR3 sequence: CASSFLVATEYEQYF. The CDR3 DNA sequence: TGTGCCAGCAGTTTTTTAGTAGCGACGGAGTACGAGCAGTACTTC.

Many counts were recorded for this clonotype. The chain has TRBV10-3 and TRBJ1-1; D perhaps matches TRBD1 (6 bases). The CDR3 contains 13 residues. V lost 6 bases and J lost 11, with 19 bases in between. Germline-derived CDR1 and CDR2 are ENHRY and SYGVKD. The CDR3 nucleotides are TGTGCCATCAGGGGGGGACAAGTTAAGTCGGCTTTCTTT. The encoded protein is CAIRGGQVKSAFF.

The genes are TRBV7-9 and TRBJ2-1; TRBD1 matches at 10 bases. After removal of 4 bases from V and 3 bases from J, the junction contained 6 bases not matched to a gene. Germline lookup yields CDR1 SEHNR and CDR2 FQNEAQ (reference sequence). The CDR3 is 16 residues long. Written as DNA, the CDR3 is TGTGCCAGCAGCTCTACGGGACAGGGGAACTACAATGAGCAGTTCTTC. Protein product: CASSSTGQGNYNEQFF.

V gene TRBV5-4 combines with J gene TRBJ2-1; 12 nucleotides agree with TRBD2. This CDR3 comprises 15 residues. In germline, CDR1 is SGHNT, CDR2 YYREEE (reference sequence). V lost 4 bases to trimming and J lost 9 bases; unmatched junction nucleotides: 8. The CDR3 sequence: CASSKPTSGSTEQFF. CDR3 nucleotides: TGTGCCAGCAGCAAACCGACTAGCGGGAGCACTGAGCAGTTCTTC.

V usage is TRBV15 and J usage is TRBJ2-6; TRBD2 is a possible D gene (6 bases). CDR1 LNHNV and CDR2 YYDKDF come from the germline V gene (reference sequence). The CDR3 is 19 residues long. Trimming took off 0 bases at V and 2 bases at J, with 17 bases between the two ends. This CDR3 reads CATSRDLAGREAGANVLTF. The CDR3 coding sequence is TGTGCCACCAGCAGAGATTTGGCGGGACGAGAAGCTGGGGCCAACGTCCTGACTTTC.

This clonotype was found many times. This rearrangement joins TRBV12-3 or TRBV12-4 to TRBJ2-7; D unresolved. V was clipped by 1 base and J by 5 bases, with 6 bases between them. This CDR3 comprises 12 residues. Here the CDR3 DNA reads TGTGCCAGCAGTTTAGGAGAGAACGAGCAGTACTTC. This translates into CASSLGENEQYF.

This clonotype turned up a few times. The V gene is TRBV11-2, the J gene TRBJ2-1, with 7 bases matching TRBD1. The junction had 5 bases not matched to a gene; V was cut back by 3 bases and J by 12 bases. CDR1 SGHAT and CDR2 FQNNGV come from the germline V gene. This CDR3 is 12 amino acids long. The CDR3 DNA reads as TGTGCCAGCAGCTTCGCCCGGGACAGGCAGTTCTTC. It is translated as CASSFARDRQFF.

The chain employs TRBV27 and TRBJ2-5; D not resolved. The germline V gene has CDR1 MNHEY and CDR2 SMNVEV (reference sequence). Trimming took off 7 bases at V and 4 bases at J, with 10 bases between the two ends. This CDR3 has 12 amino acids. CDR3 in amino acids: CASKSWGETQYF. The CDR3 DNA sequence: TGTGCCAGCAAATCTTGGGGAGAGACCCAGTACTTC.